These T cell receptor beta chains were read from a single sample in a study of blood T cells in healthy people across ages. TCRdb re-derived calls from the 5' RACE reads in MiXCR, one entry per CDR3 protein. The table shows fewer than 900,000 distinct CDR3 sequences, with 36% occurring only once. The sequencing sample was made of blood. The receptors here all came from a man younger than 30 in good health. Both conserved end residues are trimmed from each CDR3.

v_call	j_call	cdr3_aa
TRBV12-3/TRBV12-4	TRBJ2-7	ASRVSGSSYEQY
TRBV29-1	TRBJ2-6	SVMDRGTGANVLT
TRBV12-3/TRBV12-4	TRBJ2-4	ASSLSSTEILAKNIQY
TRBV12-3/TRBV12-4	TRBJ1-2	ASSPGPQRGHT
TRBV12-3/TRBV12-4	TRBJ2-1	ASVLHGQGKISYNEQF
TRBV15	TRBJ1-1	ATSRATANTEAF
TRBV2	TRBJ2-1	ASSTLAGGPNEQF
TRBV20-1	TRBJ2-5	SARGGGALEETQY
TRBV10-3	TRBJ1-5	AISAVGGLGQPQH
TRBV9	TRBJ2-5	ASSFPTSGTGILDEQY
TRBV7-2	TRBJ2-1	ASSLARTSGYNEQF
TRBV20-1	TRBJ2-3	SARDPSGGTDTQY
TRBV12-3/TRBV12-4	TRBJ1-2	ASSFGNGYGYT
TRBV13	NA	ASSLARDGSYEQY
TRBV6-5	NA	ASSPQGAMQETQY
TRBV4-1	TRBJ1-2	ASSQETYGYT
TRBV5-1	TRBJ2-1	ASSLVASGGSSEQF
TRBV6-2/TRBV6-3	NA	ASSYSLRAGAYEQY
TRBV29-1	TRBJ2-1	SVRRGSYNEQF
TRBV29-1	TRBJ2-3	SVGPGLAVSTDTQY
TRBV5-6	TRBJ2-7	ASSSPGQWIYEQY
TRBV4-3	TRBJ1-4	ASSQDRAVTNEKLF
TRBV12-3/TRBV12-4	NA	ASSSPGESSYKEQY
TRBV5-1	TRBJ2-3	ASSPWTPHTDAQY
TRBV20-1	TRBJ2-1	SAGQGPSDEQF
TRBV2	TRBJ1-6	ASSVRDSNSPLH
TRBV9	TRBJ2-1	ASSVAEAFSYNEQF
TRBV7-2	TRBJ2-1	ATGGGTGNEQF
TRBV15	TRBJ1-2	ATSSTGEGNYGYT
TRBV2	TRBJ1-1	ASSAQGSETEAF
TRBV2	TRBJ2-7	ASTPDRAYEQY
TRBV10-3	TRBJ2-1	AISGAGQGGNEQF
TRBV7-2	TRBJ1-5	ASSLEVDQPQH
TRBV20-1	TRBJ2-5	SAIWAGKDETQY
TRBV5-6	TRBJ2-1	ASSLRDPSYNEQF
TRBV7-9	TRBJ2-3	ASGGDRTSTDTQY
TRBV7-7	TRBJ1-1	ASSLDDRGGTEAF
TRBV12-3/TRBV12-4	TRBJ1-5	ASCSEAYNQPQH
TRBV12-3/TRBV12-4	TRBJ2-6	ASSLTRFSGANVLT
TRBV5-5	TRBJ1-1	ASSLVEGDTEAF
TRBV12-5	TRBJ2-7	ASGDSFYEQY
TRBV6-1	TRBJ1-2	ASTNLGTSYGYT
TRBV20-1	TRBJ2-5	SARDLRAVDNEQY
TRBV12-3/TRBV12-4	TRBJ2-5	ASKNRAETQY
TRBV6-2/TRBV6-3	TRBJ2-5	ASSQPETQY
TRBV12-3/TRBV12-4	TRBJ2-3	ASSLGPSSTDTQY
TRBV4-2	TRBJ1-5	ASSQEGASDQPQH
TRBV2	TRBJ1-4	ASSEFPRQATNEKLF
TRBV2	TRBJ1-2	AKGQGRYGYT
TRBV5-1	TRBJ1-2	ASSEKTGNYGYT
TRBV5-1	TRBJ1-1	ASSRQDHMNTEAF
TRBV9	TRBJ1-5	ASAETPYSNQPQH
TRBV6-1	TRBJ2-7	ALRGGPPSYEQY
TRBV12-3/TRBV12-4	TRBJ1-3	ASINLLGGNTIY
TRBV20-1	TRBJ1-2	SARAEGRGSPYGYT
TRBV14	TRBJ2-1	ASSQVGGDVISPYEQF
TRBV9	TRBJ1-2	ASSDTFYGYT